These 20 T cell receptor beta chains were sequenced from one sample in a study of T-cell memory formation after mild COVID-19. Using its own MiXCR run on the 5' RACE reads, TCRdb lists one record per CDR3 protein. The table records 350,000 or so distinct CDR3 sequences, 20% of them present only once. The specimen sequenced was PBMCs or a T cell subset sorted from them (not recorded which). The receptors derive from a man younger than 35 who had mild COVID-19 (a few samples of this study predate the infection). Cell type and time point are not known.

This clonotype was detected only a few times. The chain uses TRBV7-2 and TRBJ2-2, with D tentatively TRBD1 (5 bases). Germline assignment: CDR1 SGHTA and CDR2 FQGNSA. The V and J ends lost 10 bases and 1 base respectively, with 13 bases between them. This CDR3 contains 14 residues. CDR3 nucleotides: TGTGCCATCACCAACAGGCTGAACACCGGGGAGCTGTTTTTT. Protein: CAITNRLNTGELFF.

This clonotype was seen only a few times. The chain recombines TRBV5-1 with TRBJ2-7, with D tentatively TRBD1 or TRBD2 (5 bases each). The CDR3 sequence is 9 residues long. Trimming left V 6 bases short and J 12 bases short, with 10 bases between. Germline lookup yields CDR1 SGHRS and CDR2 YFSETQ. CDR3 region: CASKKGRYV. The CDR3 coding sequence is TGCGCCAGCAAGAAGGGACGGTACGTC.

The rearrangement uses TRBV5-1 and TRBJ2-3, with 16 bases fitting TRBD2. After removal of 4 bases from V and 6 bases from J, the junction contained 8 bases not matched to a gene. Germline CDR1 is SGHRS and CDR2 is YFSETQ. This CDR3 has 17 residues. The CDR3 loop reads CASSNPGLAGGKDTQYF. CDR3 in DNA: TGCGCCAGCAGCAACCCGGGACTAGCGGGGGGGAAGGATACGCAGTATTTT.

This chain uses TRBV12-3 or TRBV12-4 with TRBJ1-6; perhaps TRBD1 as D (6 bases). The CDR3 consists of 14 residues. Trimming removed 7 bases at V and 2 bases at J, with 9 bases between. The CDR3 region has the DNA TGTGCCAGCAAGCAGGGGACCTATAATTCACCCCTCCACTTT. Translating it yields CASKQGTYNSPLHF.

This chain connects TRBV7-2 to TRBJ2-7; weak D call: TRBD1 (5 bases). Trimming left V 5 bases short and J 2 bases short, with 13 bases between. The CDR3 totals 14 residues. CDR1 and CDR2 (germline): SGHTA, FQGNSA. The CDR3 nucleotides are TGTGCCAGCAGCCTATCACCGGACACCTACGAGCAGTACGTC. Residues: CASSLSPDTYEQYV.

There are a few counts of this clonotype. The CDR3 DNA is TGCAGTGCTAGATTGGGGGGGCCGGATACGCAGTATTTT. Residues: CSARLGGPDTQYF. The chain has TRBV20-1 and TRBJ2-3; maybe TRBD2 (7 bases). V lost 2 bases, J lost 6 bases, and 12 bases lay in between. The germline gives CDR1 DFQATT, CDR2 SNEGSKA (reference sequence). CDR3 length: 13 amino acids.

This clonotype was seen a few times. This chain joins TRBV5-1 and TRBJ2-3; TRBD1 matches at 7 bases. Germline lookup yields CDR1 SGHRS and CDR2 YFSETQ. V was clipped by 0 bases and J by 3 bases; unmatched bases: 7. This CDR3 has 16 amino acids. Here the CDR3 DNA reads TGCGCCAGCAGCTTGGGGCAGGGGGATTTGACAGATACGCAGTATTTT. Protein product: CASSLGQGDLTDTQYF.

The rearrangement uses TRBV10-1 and TRBJ2-1; D might be TRBD2 (5 bases). This CDR3 region has 19 residues. Trimming stripped 1 base from V and 1 base from J, with 20 bases between. Germline lookup yields CDR1 WNHNN and CDR2 SYGVQD (reference sequence). In nucleotides, the CDR3 is TGCGCCAGCAGTGAGTGGGAGTACCCCTACACCTCATCCTACAATGAGCAGTTCTTC. It yields the protein CASSEWEYPYTSSYNEQFF.

This clonotype was counted between two and nine times. This chain connects TRBV20-1 to TRBJ2-5; 9 bases agree with TRBD1. The CDR3 spans 13 residues. V shed 4 bases and J 5 bases; nucleotides not matched to a gene: 5. Germline V gene data show CDR1 as DFQATT and CDR2 as SNEGSKA (reference sequence). The CDR3 nucleotides read TGCAGTGCTACCAGACAGGGGGGGGAGACCCAGTACTTC. As protein: CSATRQGGETQYF.

The gene calls are TRBV6-2 or TRBV6-3 and TRBJ2-2; TRBD2 agrees at 8 bases. Germline-derived CDR1 and CDR2 are MNHEY and SVGEGT. The ends lost 6 bases at V and 5 bases at J; junction bases unmatched: 8. The CDR3 is 15 amino acids. The CDR3 nucleotides read TGTGCCAGCAGGAGTTGGCGGGGGGAGACCGGGGAGCTGTTTTTT. It encodes CASRSWRGETGELFF.

This clonotype was seen more than once but under ten times. The CDR3 coding sequence is TGCGCCAGCAGCCTGCCAGGGGGGGCGGCAGATACGCAGTATTTT. Amino acids: CASSLPGGAADTQYF. V is TRBV5-1 and J is TRBJ2-3; D might be TRBD1 or TRBD2, each matching 7 bases. From germline, CDR1 is SGHRS and CDR2 YFSETQ. This CDR3 comprises 15 residues. Trimming took 4 bases from V and 4 from J, leaving 16 bases between them.

The rearrangement uses TRBV29-1 and TRBJ1-1; D not resolved. CDR3 length: 13 amino acids. V was shortened by 0 bases and J by 10 bases, with 15 bases between the two germline ends. The germline gives CDR1 SQVTM, CDR2 ANQGSEA. The CDR3 DNA sequence: TGCAGCGTTGAAGATCGGCTGCGGCGTGGAGCTTTCTTT. Protein sequence: CSVEDRLRRGAFF.

This rearrangement joins TRBV9 to TRBJ2-1; D is tentatively TRBD1 or TRBD2 (5 bases each). The CDR3 extends over 14 amino acids. Deletions cut 4 bases from V and 4 bases from J, with 12 bases between. Germline lookup yields CDR1 SGDLS and CDR2 YYNGEE. This chain's CDR3 is CASSLPEGYNEQFF. The CDR3 nucleotides are TGTGCCAGCAGCCTACCAGAGGGGTACAATGAGCAGTTCTTC. Supplemented by reference TRBV9 and TRBJ2-1, the full variable domain reads DSGVTQTPKHLITATGQRVTLRCSPRSGDLSVYWYQQSLDQGLQFLIQYYNGEERAKGNILERFSAQQFPDLHSELNLSSLELGDSALYFCASSLPEGYNEQFFGPGTRLTVL.

The chain employs TRBV18 and TRBJ1-1, with 7 positions matching TRBD1. The germline V gene encodes CDR1 KGHSH and CDR2 LQKENI. The trim removed 4 bases at V and 1 base at J, leaving 6 bases unmatched. CDR3 length equals 15 residues. The CDR3 DNA reads as TGTGCCAGCTCACTAGACAGGGCTTCGAACACTGAAGCTTTCTTT. Its protein is CASSLDRASNTEAFF.

V is TRBV5-1 and J is TRBJ1-5; D not resolved. Trimming took off 0 bases at V and 7 bases at J, with 14 bases between the two ends. CDR3 length: 15 residues. Germline-derived CDR1 and CDR2 are SGHRS and YFSETQ. CDR3 sequence reads: CASSLEAGRAQPQHF. CDR3 bases: TGCGCCAGCAGCTTGGAAGCCGGGAGAGCGCAGCCCCAGCATTTT.

In this sample, this clonotype turned up a few times. This chain uses TRBV9 with TRBJ2-3; D not certain. The V end was cut by 1 base, the J end by 4 bases, with 13 bases between. The CDR3 is made up of 15 amino acids. Germline CDR1 SGDLS, CDR2 YYNGEE. The DNA of the CDR3 is TGTGCCAGCAGCGTACTGAGCCTGCATGCAGATACGCAGTATTTT. Protein product: CASSVLSLHADTQYF.

This chain uses TRBV6-1 with TRBJ2-1; D perhaps matches TRBD1 (5 bases). V gave up 4 bases and J gave up 6 bases, with 13 bases separating them. The CDR3 is made up of 14 amino acids. CDR1 is MNHNS, CDR2 SASEGT, per germline. The CDR3 region has the DNA TGTGCCAGCAGTGTAGGGGCGCGTGGCAATGAGCAGTTCTTC. Translated, it gives CASSVGARGNEQFF.

The chain joins TRBV5-1 to TRBJ2-5; 8 positions match TRBD2. The CDR3 has 14 residues. V was clipped by 4 bases and J by 5 bases; unmatched bases: 7. CDR1 SGHRS and CDR2 YFSETQ come from the germline V gene. The CDR3 bases are TGCGCCAGCAGCCGGACTAGCTCGGGGGAGACCCAGTACTTC. Encoded protein: CASSRTSSGETQYF.

This clonotype was recorded a few times. This chain links TRBV20-1 with TRBJ2-5, with 9 bases lining up with TRBD1. V lost 5 bases to trimming and J lost 1 base; unmatched junction nucleotides: 8. The CDR3 is 15 amino acids. Germline CDR1 is DFQATT and CDR2 is SNEGSKA (reference sequence). CDR3 nucleotide sequence: TGCAGTGCTCTACCGGGACAGGGCCCCCAAGAGACCCAGTACTTC. It is translated as CSALPGQGPQETQYF.

The chain uses TRBV15 and TRBJ2-1; 14 bases align to TRBD2. J was trimmed by 8 bases and V by 4 bases; bases with no gene match: 4. Germline V gene data show CDR1 as LNHNV and CDR2 as YYDKDF (reference sequence). This CDR3 has 15 amino acids. In nucleotides, the CDR3 is TGTGCCACCAGCATCGGACTAGCGGGGGGAGATGAGCAGTTCTTC. Translation gives CATSIGLAGGDEQFF.